This TCR beta chain was obtained from a study of beta chain features in type 1 diabetes. A single count supports this clone. The antigen remains unidentified. Broader study findings: TCRB CDR3s from Type 1 diabetes patients were moderately but significantly shorter in all four CD4+ subsets.

The germline V gene has CDR1 MNHNS and CDR2 SASEGT. The CDR3 has 12 residues. Trimming took off 6 bases at V and 8 bases at J, with 12 bases between the two ends. What was sequenced were expressed TCRB transcripts, since all of the isolated RNA had been reverse transcribed. Generated by immunoSEQ multiplex PCR, the TCRdb table keeps only in-frame clones and is missing some. The repertoire consists of under 950,000 clones, with about a sixth occurring once and the leading ten covering 0.023%. Sort purity for all populations was recorded as exceeding 98%. The J gene is TRBJ2-3, the V gene TRBV6-1, with D uncertain. Sequencing input: naive CD4+ T cells from blood. The TCR comes from a woman younger than 30 in good health. CDR3 nucleotide sequence: TGTGCCAGCAGCCTCTCTTTGGGTACGCAGTATTTT. Protein product: CASSLSLGTQYF.